This section outlines one TCR beta chain sequence together with its context. Its cognate antigen is unknown. The data originate from a study of T cell responses to AZD1222 COVID-19 vaccine. Study findings and constraints: Spike was spanned by vaccine-associated CD4 TCRs, with dominance at 160-218 and 743-854.

The germline CDR1 and CDR2 sequences are MNHEY and SMNVEV (reference sequence). The V gene end was trimmed by 6 bases and the J gene end by 5 bases; junction bases not matched to a gene: 7. The CDR3 consists of 14 residues. Here immunoSEQ multiplex PCR was the method, and the copy in TCRdb shows in-frame clones only, minus some. The profile shows approximately 50,000 clones, 70% to 90% of them singletons. This TCR was recovered from an adult who received the AZD1222 COVID-19 vaccine. This sample comprised peripheral blood, obtained 28 days after the second AZD1222 dose. V usage is TRBV27 and J usage is TRBJ2-3; the match to TRBD2 covers 8 bases. CDR3 bases: TGTGCCAGCAGGAGCGGGAGAGGTGGAGATACGCAGTATTTT. It is translated as CASRSGRGGDTQYF.